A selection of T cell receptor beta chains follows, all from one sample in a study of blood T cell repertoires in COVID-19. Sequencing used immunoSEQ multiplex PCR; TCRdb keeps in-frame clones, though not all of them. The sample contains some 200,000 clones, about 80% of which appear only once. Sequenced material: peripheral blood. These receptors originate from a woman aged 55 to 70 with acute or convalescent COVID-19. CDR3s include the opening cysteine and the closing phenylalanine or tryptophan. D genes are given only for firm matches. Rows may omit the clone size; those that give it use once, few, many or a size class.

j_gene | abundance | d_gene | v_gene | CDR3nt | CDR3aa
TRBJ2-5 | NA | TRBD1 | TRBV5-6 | TGTGCCAGCAGCTTACCGGGACAGGGGCAAGAGACCCAGTACTTC | CASSLPGQGQETQYF
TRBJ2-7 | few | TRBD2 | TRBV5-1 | TGCGCCAGCAGCGGTGGACTAGCGGGGGGGCACGAGCAGTACTTC | CASSGGLAGGHEQYF
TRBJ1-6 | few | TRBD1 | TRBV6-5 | TGTGCCAGCAGTTCAACAGGGGACAATTCACCCCTCCACTTT | CASSSTGDNSPLHF
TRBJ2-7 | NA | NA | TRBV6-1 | TGTGCCAGCAGGGAAGGCCGGTACGAGCAGTACTTC | CASREGRYEQYF
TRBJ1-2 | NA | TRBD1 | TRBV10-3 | TGTGCCACCATCCAGGGACAGGGTTCGGTAGGCTACACCTTC | CATIQGQGSVGYTF
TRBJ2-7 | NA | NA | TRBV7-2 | TGTGCCAGCAGCGCCGGCCGGAGCTCCTACGAGCAGTACTTC | CASSAGRSSYEQYF
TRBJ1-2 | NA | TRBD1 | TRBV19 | TGTGCCAGTAGTGCTGTAGGGGGCAGGAACTATGGCTACACCTTC | CASSAVGGRNYGYTF
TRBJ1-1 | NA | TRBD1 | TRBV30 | TGTGCCTGGAGTGCGGACAGGGATCTCGCTGAAGCTTTCTTT | CAWSADRDLAEAFF
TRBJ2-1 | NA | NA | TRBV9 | TGTGCCAGCAGCGTAGGTTCTCTAAGCTCCTACAATGAGCAGTTCTTC | CASSVGSLSSYNEQFF
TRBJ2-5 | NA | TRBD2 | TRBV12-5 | TGTGCTAGTGGTTTAACACTAGCGGGGCGTCAAGAGACCCAGTACTTC | CASGLTLAGRQETQYF
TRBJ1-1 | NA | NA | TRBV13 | TGTGCCAGCAGCCTGGGACTCCTAGCGAACACTGAAGCTTTCTTT | CASSLGLLANTEAFF
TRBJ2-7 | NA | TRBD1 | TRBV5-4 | TGTGCCAGCAGCTCGGACAGGGGCGAGCAGTACTTC | CASSSDRGEQYF
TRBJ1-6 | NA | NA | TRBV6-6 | TGTGCCAGCAGTTACGTACGGGTTTCCTATAATTCACCCCTCCACTTT | CASSYVRVSYNSPLHF
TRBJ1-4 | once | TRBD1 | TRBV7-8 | TGTGCCAGCAGCTCCGGGACAGAGAATGAAAAACTGTTTTTT | CASSSGTENEKLFF
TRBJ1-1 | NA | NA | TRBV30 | TGTGCCTGGAGTCCAATCAGGGGTGAAGCTTTCTTT | CAWSPIRGEAFF
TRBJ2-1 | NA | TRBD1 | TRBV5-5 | TGTGCCAGCAGCCCCTGGACAGGACCCTACAATGAGCAGTTCTTC | CASSPWTGPYNEQFF
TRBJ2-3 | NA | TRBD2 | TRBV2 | TGTGCCAGCATTTTCTTGGGCGGGGGGAGCACAGATACGCAGTATTTT | CASIFLGGGSTDTQYF